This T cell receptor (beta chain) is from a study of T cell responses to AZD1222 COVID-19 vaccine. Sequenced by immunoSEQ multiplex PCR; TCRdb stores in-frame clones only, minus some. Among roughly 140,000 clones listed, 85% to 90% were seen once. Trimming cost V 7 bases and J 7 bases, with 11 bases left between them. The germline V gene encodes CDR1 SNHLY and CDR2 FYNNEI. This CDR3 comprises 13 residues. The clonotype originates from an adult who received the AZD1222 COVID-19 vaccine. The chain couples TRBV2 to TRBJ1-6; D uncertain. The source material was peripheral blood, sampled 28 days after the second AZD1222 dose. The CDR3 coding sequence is TGTGCCAGCACGGAGAGGAACAATTCACCCCTCCACTTT. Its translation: CASTERNNSPLHF.